This T cell receptor beta chain was sequenced during a study of blood T cell repertoires in COVID-19. Study information: The origin of the acute and convalescent COVID-19 samples was the United States, Italy and Spain. Nucleic acid was either cDNA or gDNA, and it came from T cells, B-cell-depleted T cells, or PBMCs.

The CDR3 sequence is 16 residues long. V was pared by 1 base and J by 1 base, with 6 bases of the junction left unmatched. Germline-derived CDR1 and CDR2 are LGHNA and YSLEER. Original processing notes: Amplification from reference gene primers served as the basis for estimated nucleated cell counts. Sequencing was performed with immunoSEQ multiplex PCR; in TCRdb, only in-frame clones are kept and a portion is missing. V and J calls plus clone size are reproduced from that table; the DNA served to infer D and trimming. The table includes some 110,000 clones, roughly 81% detected once. The receptor was isolated from a woman in her 70s with acute or convalescent COVID-19. Sequencing was done on a sample of peripheral blood. J is TRBJ1-1 and V is TRBV4-3, with TRBD1 matching 7 bases. Here the CDR3 reads CASSQGPRTGNTEAFF. In DNA form, the CDR3 reads TGCGCCAGCAGCCAAGGCCCCAGGACAGGGAACACTGAAGCTTTCTTT.